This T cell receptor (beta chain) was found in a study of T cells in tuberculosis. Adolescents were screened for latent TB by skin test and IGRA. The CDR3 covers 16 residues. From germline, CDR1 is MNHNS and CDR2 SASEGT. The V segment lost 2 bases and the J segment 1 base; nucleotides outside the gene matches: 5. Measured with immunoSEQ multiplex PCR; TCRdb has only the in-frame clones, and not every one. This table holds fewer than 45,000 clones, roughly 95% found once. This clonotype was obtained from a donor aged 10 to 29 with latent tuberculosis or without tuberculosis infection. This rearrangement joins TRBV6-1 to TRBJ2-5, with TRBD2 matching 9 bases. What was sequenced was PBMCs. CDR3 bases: TGTGCCAGCAGTGAAAGGCGGGGGGGGACCCAAGAGACCCAGTACTTC. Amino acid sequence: CASSERRGGTQETQYF.